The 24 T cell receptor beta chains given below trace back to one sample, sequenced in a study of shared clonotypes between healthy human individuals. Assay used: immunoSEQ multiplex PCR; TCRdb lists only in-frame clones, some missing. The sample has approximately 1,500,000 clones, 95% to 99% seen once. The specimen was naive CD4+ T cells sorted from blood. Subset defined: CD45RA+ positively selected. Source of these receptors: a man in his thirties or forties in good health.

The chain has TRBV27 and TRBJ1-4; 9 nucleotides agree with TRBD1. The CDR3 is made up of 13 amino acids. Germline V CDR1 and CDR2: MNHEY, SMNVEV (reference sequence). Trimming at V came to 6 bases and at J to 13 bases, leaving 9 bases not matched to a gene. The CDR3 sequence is CASSGQGIKGLFF. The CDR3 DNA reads TGTGCCAGCAGCGGACAGGGGATAAAGGGACTGTTTTTT.

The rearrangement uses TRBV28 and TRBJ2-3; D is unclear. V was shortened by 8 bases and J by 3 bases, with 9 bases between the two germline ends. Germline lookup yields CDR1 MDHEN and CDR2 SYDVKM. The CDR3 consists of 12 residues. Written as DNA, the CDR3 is TGTGCCAGCCGAAGAACTACAGATACGCAGTATTTT. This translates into CASRRTTDTQYF.

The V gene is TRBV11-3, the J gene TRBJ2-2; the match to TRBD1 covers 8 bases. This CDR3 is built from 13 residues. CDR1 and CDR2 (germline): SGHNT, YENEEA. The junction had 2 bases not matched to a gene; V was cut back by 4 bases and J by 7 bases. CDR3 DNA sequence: TGTGCCAGCAGCTGGGACAGGCACGGGGAGCTGTTTTTT. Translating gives CASSWDRHGELFF.

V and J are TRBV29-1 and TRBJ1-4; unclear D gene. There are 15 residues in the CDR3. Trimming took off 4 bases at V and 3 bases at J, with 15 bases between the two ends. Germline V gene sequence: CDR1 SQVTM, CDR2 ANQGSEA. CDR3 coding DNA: TGCAGCGTTGGACCAGGTTCGGTCGCTAATGAAAAACTGTTTTTT. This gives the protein CSVGPGSVANEKLFF.

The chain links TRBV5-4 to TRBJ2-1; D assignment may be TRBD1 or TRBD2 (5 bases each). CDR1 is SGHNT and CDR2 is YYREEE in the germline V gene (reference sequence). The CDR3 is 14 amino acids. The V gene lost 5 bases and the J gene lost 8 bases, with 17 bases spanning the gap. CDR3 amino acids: CASRGPQGQDEQFF. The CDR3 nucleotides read TGTGCCAGCAGGGGACCCCAGGGCCAGGATGAGCAGTTCTTC.

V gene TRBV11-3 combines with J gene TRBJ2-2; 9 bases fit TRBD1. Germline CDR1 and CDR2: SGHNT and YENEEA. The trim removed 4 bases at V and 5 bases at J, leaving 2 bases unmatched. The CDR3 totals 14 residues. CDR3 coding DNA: TGTGCCAGCAGCTATGGGACAGGGACCGGGGAGCTGTTTTTT. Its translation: CASSYGTGTGELFF.

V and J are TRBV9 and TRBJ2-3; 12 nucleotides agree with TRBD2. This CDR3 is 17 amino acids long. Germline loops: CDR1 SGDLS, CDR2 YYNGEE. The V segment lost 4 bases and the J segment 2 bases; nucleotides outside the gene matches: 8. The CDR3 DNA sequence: TGTGCCAGCAGCCCCCATACTAGCGGGAGGAACACAGATACGCAGTATTTT. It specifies CASSPHTSGRNTDTQYF.

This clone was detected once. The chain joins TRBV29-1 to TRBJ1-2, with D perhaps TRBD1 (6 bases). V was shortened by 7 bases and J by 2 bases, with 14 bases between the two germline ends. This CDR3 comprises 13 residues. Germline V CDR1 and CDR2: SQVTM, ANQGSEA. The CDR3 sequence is CSDRPQGNYGYTF. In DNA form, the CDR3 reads TGCAGCGATCGACCTCAGGGGAACTATGGCTACACCTTC.

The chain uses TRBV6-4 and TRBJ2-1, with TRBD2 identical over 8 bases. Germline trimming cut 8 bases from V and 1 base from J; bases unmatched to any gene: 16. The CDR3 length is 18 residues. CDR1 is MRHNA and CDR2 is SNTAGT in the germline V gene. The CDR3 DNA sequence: TGTGCCAGCGTCTGGACTAGCCCAGTCCAGGGATCCTACAATGAGCAGTTCTTC. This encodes CASVWTSPVQGSYNEQFF.

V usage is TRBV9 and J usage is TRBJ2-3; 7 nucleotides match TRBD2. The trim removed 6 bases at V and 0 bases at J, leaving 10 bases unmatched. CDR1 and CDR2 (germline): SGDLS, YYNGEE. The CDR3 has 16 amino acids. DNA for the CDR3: TGTGCCAGCACGCAGGGCGGGAGTCCCAGCACAGATACGCAGTATTTT. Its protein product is CASTQGGSPSTDTQYF.

The CDR3 is CATSFRPMTNEKLFF. The CDR3 region has the DNA TGTGCCACCAGCTTCCGACCGATGACTAATGAAAAACTGTTTTTT. The rearrangement links TRBV15 to TRBJ1-4; D gene uncertain. This CDR3 spans 15 amino acids. V was shortened by 5 bases and J by 2 bases, with 12 bases between the two germline ends. Germline V gives CDR1 LNHNV, CDR2 YYDKDF (reference sequence).

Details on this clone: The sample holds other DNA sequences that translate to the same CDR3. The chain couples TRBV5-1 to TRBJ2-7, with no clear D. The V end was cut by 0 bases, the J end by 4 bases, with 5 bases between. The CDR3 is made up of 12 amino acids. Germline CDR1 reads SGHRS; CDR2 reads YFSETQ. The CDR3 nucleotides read TGCGCCAGCAGCTTGGACCTTTACGAGCAGTACTTC. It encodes CASSLDLYEQYF. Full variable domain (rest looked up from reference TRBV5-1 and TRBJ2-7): KAGVTQTPRYLIKTRGQQVTLSCSPISGHRSVSWYQQTPGQGLQFLFEYFSETQRNKGNFPGRFSGRQFSNSRSEMNVSTLELGDSALYLCASSLDLYEQYFGPGTRLTVT.

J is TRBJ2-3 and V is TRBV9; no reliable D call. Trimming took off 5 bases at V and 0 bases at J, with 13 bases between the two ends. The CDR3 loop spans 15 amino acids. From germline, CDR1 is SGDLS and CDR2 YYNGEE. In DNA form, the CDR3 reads TGTGCCAGCAGTTATGGCGGATCTAGCACAGATACGCAGTATTTT. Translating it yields CASSYGGSSTDTQYF.

In DNA, the CDR3 is TGTGCCAGCAGCCGCACGATTCTCACTGAAGCTTTCTTT. Its translation is CASSRTILTEAFF. V gene TRBV6-1 combines with J gene TRBJ1-1, with unresolved D. Trimming pared 6 bases from V and 4 bases from J, leaving 12 bases between. Germline V gene sequence: CDR1 MNHNS, CDR2 SASEGT. CDR3 length: 13 residues.

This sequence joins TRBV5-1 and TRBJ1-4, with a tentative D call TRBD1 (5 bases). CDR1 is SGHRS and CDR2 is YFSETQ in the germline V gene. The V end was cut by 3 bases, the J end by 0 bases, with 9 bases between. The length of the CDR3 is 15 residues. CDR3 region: CASSSDSTTNEKLFF. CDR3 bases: TGCGCCAGCAGCTCCGACAGCACAACTAATGAAAAACTGTTTTTT.

In DNA form, the CDR3 reads TGTGCCAGTCCTTGGGAGCAGTACTTC. It translates to CASPWEQYF. The chain carries TRBV28 and TRBJ2-7; D not certain. The CDR3 runs 9 residues. V was pared by 9 bases and J by 7 bases, with 7 bases between. Germline-derived CDR1 and CDR2 are MDHEN and SYDVKM. Looking up the rest from reference TRBV28 and TRBJ2-7 gives the full variable domain: DVKVTQSSRYLVKRTGEKVFLECVQDMDHENMFWYRQDPGLGLRLIYFSYDVKMKEKGDIPEGYSVSREKKERFSLILESASTNQTSMYLCASPWEQYFGPGTRLTVT.

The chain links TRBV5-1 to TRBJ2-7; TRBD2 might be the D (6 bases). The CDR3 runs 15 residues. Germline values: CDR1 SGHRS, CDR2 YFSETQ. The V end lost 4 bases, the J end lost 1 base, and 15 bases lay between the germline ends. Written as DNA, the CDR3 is TGCGCCAGCAGCACGTGGACGGGAGCTTCCTACGAGCAGTACTTC. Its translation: CASSTWTGASYEQYF.

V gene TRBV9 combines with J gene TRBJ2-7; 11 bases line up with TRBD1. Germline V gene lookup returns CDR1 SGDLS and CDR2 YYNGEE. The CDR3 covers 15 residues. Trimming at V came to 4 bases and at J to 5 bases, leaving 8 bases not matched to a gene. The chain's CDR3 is CASSPQRTGGDEQYF. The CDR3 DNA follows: TGTGCCAGCAGCCCCCAACGGACAGGGGGCGACGAGCAGTACTTC. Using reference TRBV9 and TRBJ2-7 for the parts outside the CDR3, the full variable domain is DSGVTQTPKHLITATGQRVTLRCSPRSGDLSVYWYQQSLDQGLQFLIQYYNGEERAKGNILERFSAQQFPDLHSELNLSSLELGDSALYFCASSPQRTGGDEQYFGPGTRLTVT.

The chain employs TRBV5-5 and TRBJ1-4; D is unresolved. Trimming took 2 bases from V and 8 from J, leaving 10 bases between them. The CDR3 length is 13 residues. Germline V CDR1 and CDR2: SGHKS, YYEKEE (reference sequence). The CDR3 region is CASSFERWEKLFF. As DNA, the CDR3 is TGTGCCAGCAGCTTCGAGAGATGGGAAAAACTGTTTTTT. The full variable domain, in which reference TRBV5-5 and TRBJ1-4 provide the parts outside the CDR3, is DAGVTQSPTHLIKTRGQQVTLRCSPISGHKSVSWYQQVLGQGPQFIFQYYEKEERGRGNFPDRFSARQFPNYSSELNVNALLLGDSALYLCASSFERWEKLFFGSGTQLSVL.

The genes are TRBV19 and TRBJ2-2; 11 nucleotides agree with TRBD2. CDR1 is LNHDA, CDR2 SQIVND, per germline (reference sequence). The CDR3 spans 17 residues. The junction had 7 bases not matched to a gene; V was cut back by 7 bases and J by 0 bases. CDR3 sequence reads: CASTRLAGNPNTGELFF. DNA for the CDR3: TGTGCCAGTACTAGACTAGCGGGAAACCCGAACACCGGGGAGCTGTTTTTT.

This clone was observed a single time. CDR3 loop: CASSFHPGYNEQFF. The CDR3 nucleotides read TGCGCCAGCAGCTTCCACCCGGGGTACAATGAGCAGTTCTTC. The J gene is TRBJ2-1, the V gene TRBV5-1, with D possibly being TRBD2 (5 bases). The germline V gene has CDR1 SGHRS and CDR2 YFSETQ. V shed 2 bases and J shed 4 bases, with 10 bases lying between them. The CDR3 covers 14 residues.

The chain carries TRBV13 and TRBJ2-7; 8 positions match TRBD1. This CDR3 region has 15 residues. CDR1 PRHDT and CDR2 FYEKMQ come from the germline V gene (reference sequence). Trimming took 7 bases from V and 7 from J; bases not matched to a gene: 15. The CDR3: CASKTGGKTAGEQYF. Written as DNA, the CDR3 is TGTGCCAGCAAAACAGGGGGAAAGACCGCGGGGGAGCAGTACTTC. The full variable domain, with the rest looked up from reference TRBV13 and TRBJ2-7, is AAGVIQSPRHLIKEKRETATLKCYPIPRHDTVYWYQQGPGQDPQFLISFYEKMQSDKGSIPDRFSAQQFSDYHSELNMSSLELGDSALYFCASKTGGKTAGEQYFGPGTRLTVT.

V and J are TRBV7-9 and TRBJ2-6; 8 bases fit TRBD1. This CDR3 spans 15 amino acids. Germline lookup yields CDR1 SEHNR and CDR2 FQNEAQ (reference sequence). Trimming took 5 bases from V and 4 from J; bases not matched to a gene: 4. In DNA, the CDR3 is TGTGCCAGCAGCCCCAGGGGGCCCGGGGCCAACGTCCTGACTTTC. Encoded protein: CASSPRGPGANVLTF.

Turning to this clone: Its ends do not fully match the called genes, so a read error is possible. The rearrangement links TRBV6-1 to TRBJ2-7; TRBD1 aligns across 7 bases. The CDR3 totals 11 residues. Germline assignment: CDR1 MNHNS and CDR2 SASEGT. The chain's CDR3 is CASSEPKGGHF. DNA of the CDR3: TGTGCCAGCAGTGAACCAAAAGGGGGCCACTTC.